These 11 T cell receptor beta chains originate from one sample sequenced in a study of blood T cells in healthy people across ages (dated by TCRdb to between 2015 and 2016). Library preparation was by 5' RACE. TCRdb names Illumina HiSeq 2500 as the instrument used. A second PCR of about 7 to 12 cycles was run with a J-beta primer mix and a sample-barcoded 5' primer. TCRdb's own reprocessing of the public reads used fastp at Q25 and MiXCR and kept productive beta chains. Rows are combined by CDR3 protein, so each entry shows the most common genes and DNA. For this sample there are hundreds of thousands of distinct CDR3 sequences; about 26% appear just once. The ten largest clones add up to over 2.5% of the sample. The same data also went into a second study, on T cells of mothers and their children.

Input material: blood. The origin of the receptors is a boy aged 10-17 years in good health.

The J gene is TRBJ2-7, the V gene TRBV20-1; 8 nucleotides line up with TRBD2. The ends lost 7 bases at V and 2 bases at J; junction bases unmatched: 4. Per the germline V gene, CDR1 is DFQATT and CDR2 is SNEGSKA (reference sequence). This CDR3 is built from 12 residues. This CDR3 is CSVPSGPYEQYF. The CDR3, as DNA: TGCAGTGTCCCTAGCGGGCCCTACGAGCAGTACTTC.

The chain couples TRBV27 to TRBJ1-1; TRBD1 agrees at 8 bases. Germline lookup yields CDR1 MNHEY and CDR2 SMNVEV (reference sequence). The length of the CDR3 is 17 residues. V lost 3 bases, J lost 0 bases, and 9 bases stayed unmatched. The CDR3 DNA is TGTGCCAGCAGTTTCCCCGGGACAGGCGGTTTGAACACTGAAGCTTTCTTT. Translating it yields CASSFPGTGGLNTEAFF.

The chain couples TRBV11-2 to TRBJ1-2; the D is unclear. Germline-derived CDR1 and CDR2 are SGHAT and FQNNGV. Trimming removed 1 base at V and 4 bases at J, with 13 bases between. There are 15 residues in the CDR3. CDR3 nucleotide sequence: TGTGCCAGCAGCTTAGCGACCGACACACGCTATGGCTACACCTTC. It codes for CASSLATDTRYGYTF. The full variable domain, completed using reference TRBV11-2 and TRBJ1-2, is EAGVAQSPRYKIIEKRQSVAFWCNPISGHATLYWYQQILGQGPKLLIQFQNNGVVDDSQLPKDRFSAERLKGVDSTLKIQPAKLEDSAVYLCASSLATDTRYGYTFGSGTRLTVV.

As concerns this clonotype: The junction differs from germline at one of its ends, possibly a read error. J is TRBJ1-2 and V is TRBV4-1; D is perhaps TRBD1 (5 bases). CDR3 length: 18 amino acids. Germline V gene lookup returns CDR1 MGHRA and CDR2 YSYEKL. CDR3 DNA: TGCGCTAGCAGCCAAGATAGGGGAGGCAGCGATGTTAACTATGGCTACACCTTC. Its translation is CASSQDRGGSDVNYGYTF.

This chain uses TRBV20-1 with TRBJ2-4; 7 bases are a match to TRBD2. The CDR3 runs 14 residues. Germline-derived CDR1 and CDR2 are DFQATT and SNEGSKA (reference sequence). V gave up 6 bases and J gave up 6 bases; unmatched junction bases: 11. As DNA, the CDR3 is TGCAGTGCCCGCCGGGAGGCAAGGACAAACATTCAGTACTTC. Its protein is CSARREARTNIQYF.

The J gene is TRBJ2-1, the V gene TRBV7-2; 7 bases are shared with TRBD2. This CDR3 is built from 13 residues. Germline CDR1 is SGHTA and CDR2 is FQGNSA. The trim removed 3 bases at V and 8 bases at J, leaving 4 bases unmatched. CDR3 region: CASSFTRGDEQFF. The CDR3 DNA reads TGTGCCAGCAGCTTTACACGGGGGGATGAGCAGTTCTTC.

The table lists this clonotype with a few counts. This chain uses TRBV7-9 with TRBJ2-7; D not resolved. Germline values: CDR1 SEHNR, CDR2 FQNEAQ (reference sequence). V dropped 5 bases and J dropped 2 bases, with 16 bases sitting between them. This CDR3 comprises 15 residues. CDR3 sequence (DNA): TGTGCCAGCAGCCCCGAGGTGGCGTCAGCCTACGAGCAGTACTTC. Amino acid sequence: CASSPEVASAYEQYF.

This clonotype was recorded a few times. The gene calls are TRBV5-1 and TRBJ2-3; TRBD1 matches at 9 bases. Germline-derived CDR1 and CDR2 are SGHRS and YFSETQ. J lost 5 bases, V lost 2 bases, and 6 bases had no gene match. The CDR3 contains 15 residues. DNA for the CDR3: TGCGCCAGCAGCTTTCCGAGGACAGGGGAAGATACGCAGTATTTT. It encodes CASSFPRTGEDTQYF.

This clonotype appeared many times. The V call is TRBV5-1, the J call TRBJ1-1; a possible D gene is TRBD1 (5 bases). With 4 bases removed from V and 4 bases from J, the gap between germline ends came to 11 bases. The CDR3 length is 13 residues. The V gene's germline CDR1 is SGHRS and CDR2 YFSETQ. As DNA, the CDR3 is TGCGCCAGCAGCCCGCAGGGTAGCACTGAAGCTTTCTTT. Protein: CASSPQGSTEAFF.

The chain carries TRBV11-2 and TRBJ2-3; TRBD2 matches at 8 bases. Germline assignment: CDR1 SGHAT and CDR2 FQNNGV. This CDR3 is built from 21 residues. V lost 3 bases to trimming and J lost 2 bases; unmatched junction nucleotides: 22. DNA of the CDR3: TGTGCCAGCAGCTTTTCAAGGACTAGCTGTGCCGGGGGCACTTTCACAGATACGCAGTATTTT. Amino acid sequence: CASSFSRTSCAGGTFTDTQYF.

The chain links TRBV18 to TRBJ1-4; no clear D. The ends were cut back, 2 bases at V and 4 bases at J, with 8 bases in the middle. This CDR3 has 14 residues. In germline, CDR1 is KGHSH, CDR2 LQKENI. CDR3 sequence: CASSPARHNEKLFF. The CDR3 region has the DNA TGTGCCAGCTCACCAGCGAGACATAATGAAAAACTGTTTTTT.